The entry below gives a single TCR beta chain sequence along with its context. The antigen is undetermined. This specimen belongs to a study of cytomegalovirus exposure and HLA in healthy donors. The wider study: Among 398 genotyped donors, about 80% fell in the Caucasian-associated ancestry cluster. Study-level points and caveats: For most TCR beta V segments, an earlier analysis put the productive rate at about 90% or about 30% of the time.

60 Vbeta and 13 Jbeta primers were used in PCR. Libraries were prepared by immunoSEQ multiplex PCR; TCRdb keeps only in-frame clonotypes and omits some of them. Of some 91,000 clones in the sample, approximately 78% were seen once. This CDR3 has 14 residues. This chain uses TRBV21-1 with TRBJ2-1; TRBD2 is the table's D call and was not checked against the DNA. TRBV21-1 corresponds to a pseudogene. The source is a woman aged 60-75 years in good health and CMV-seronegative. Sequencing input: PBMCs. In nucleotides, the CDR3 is TGTGCCACCTCACTAGACTTCCCCTACAATGAGCAGTTCTTC. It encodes CATSLDFPYNEQFF.